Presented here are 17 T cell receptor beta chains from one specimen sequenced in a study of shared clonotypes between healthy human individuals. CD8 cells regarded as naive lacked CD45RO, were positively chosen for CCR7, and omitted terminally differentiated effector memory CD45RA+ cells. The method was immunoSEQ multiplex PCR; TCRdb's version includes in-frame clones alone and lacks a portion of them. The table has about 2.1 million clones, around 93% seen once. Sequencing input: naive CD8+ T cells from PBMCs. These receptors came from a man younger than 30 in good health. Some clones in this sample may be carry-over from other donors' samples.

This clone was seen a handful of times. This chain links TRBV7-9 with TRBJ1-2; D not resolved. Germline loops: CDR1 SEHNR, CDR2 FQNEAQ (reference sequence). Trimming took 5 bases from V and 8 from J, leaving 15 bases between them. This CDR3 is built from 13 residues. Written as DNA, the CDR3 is TGTGCCAGCAGCGAAAAGCTCGAAGGAGGCTACACCTTC. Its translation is CASSEKLEGGYTF.

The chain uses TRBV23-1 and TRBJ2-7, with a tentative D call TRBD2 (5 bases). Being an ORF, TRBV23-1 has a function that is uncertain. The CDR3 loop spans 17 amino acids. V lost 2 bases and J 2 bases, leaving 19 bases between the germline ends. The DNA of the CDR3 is TGCGCCAGCAGTCAACCGGACGGGAATTGGGGTACCTACGAGCAGTACTTC. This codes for CASSQPDGNWGTYEQYF.

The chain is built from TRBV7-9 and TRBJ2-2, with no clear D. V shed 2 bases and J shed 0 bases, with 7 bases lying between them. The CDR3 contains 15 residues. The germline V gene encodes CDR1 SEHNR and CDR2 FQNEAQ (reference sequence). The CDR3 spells CASSLFAANTGELFF. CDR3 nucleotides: TGTGCCAGCAGCTTATTCGCGGCGAACACCGGGGAGCTGTTTTTT.

The CDR3 coding sequence is TGTGCCAGCAGCTTCTTAGCGGGTTACAATGAGCAGTTCTTC. As protein: CASSFLAGYNEQFF. V gene TRBV13 combines with J gene TRBJ2-1; the match to TRBD2 covers 7 bases. Unmatched junction bases numbered 3, after V lost 3 bases and J lost 4 bases. This CDR3 is 14 amino acids long. Germline loops: CDR1 PRHDT, CDR2 FYEKMQ (reference sequence).

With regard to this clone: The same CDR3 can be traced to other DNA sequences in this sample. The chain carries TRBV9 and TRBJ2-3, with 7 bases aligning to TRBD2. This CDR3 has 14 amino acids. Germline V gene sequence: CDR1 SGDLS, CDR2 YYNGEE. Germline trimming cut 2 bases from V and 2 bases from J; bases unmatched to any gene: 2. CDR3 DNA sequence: TGTGCCAGCAGCGTTGGGGGGGACACAGATACGCAGTATTTT. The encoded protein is CASSVGGDTDTQYF.

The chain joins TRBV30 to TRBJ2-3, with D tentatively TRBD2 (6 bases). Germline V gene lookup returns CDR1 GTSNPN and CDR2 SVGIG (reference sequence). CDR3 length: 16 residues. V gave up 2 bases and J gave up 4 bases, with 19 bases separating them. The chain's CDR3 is CAWSLNSGRFPDTQYF. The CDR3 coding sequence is TGTGCCTGGAGTCTCAATAGCGGCCGATTCCCAGATACGCAGTATTTT.

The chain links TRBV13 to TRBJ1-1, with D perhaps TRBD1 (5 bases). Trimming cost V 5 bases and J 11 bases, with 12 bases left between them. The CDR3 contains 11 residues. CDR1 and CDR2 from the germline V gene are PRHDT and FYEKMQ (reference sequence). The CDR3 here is CASSDGRGAFF. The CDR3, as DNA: TGTGCCAGCAGCGACGGCCGGGGGGCTTTCTTT. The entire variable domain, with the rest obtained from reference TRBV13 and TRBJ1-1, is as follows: AAGVIQSPRHLIKEKRETATLKCYPIPRHDTVYWYQQGPGQDPQFLISFYEKMQSDKGSIPDRFSAQQFSDYHSELNMSSLELGDSALYFCASSDGRGAFFGQGTRLTVV.

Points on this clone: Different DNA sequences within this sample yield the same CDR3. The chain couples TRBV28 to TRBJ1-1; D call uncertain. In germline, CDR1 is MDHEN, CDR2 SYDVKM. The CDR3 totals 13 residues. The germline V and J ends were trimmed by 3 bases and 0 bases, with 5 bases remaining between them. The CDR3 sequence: CASSLGLNTEAFF. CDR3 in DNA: TGTGCCAGCAGTTTGGGGTTGAACACTGAAGCTTTCTTT.

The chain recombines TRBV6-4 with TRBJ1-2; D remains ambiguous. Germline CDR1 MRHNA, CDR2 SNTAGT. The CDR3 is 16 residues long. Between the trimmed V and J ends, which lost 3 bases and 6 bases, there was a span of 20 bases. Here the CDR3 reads CASSDVHGRSPNGYTF. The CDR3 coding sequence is TGTGCCAGCAGTGATGTCCATGGCAGGAGCCCCAATGGCTACACCTTC.

Here the CDR3 DNA reads TGTGCCAGTAACCCGGGAGGGGCGAACTATGGCTACACCTTC. This gives the protein CASNPGGANYGYTF. The J gene is TRBJ1-2, the V gene TRBV19; D perhaps matches TRBD1 (5 bases). The germline V and J ends were trimmed by 7 bases and 2 bases, with 14 bases remaining between them. This CDR3 comprises 14 residues. CDR1 and CDR2 (germline): LNHDA, SQIVND (reference sequence). Using reference TRBV19 and TRBJ1-2 for the parts outside the CDR3, the full variable domain is DGGITQSPKYLFRKEGQNVTLSCEQNLNHDAMYWYRQDPGQGLRLIYYSQIVNDFQKGDIAEGYSVSREKKESFPLTVTSAQKNPTAFYLCASNPGGANYGYTFGSGTRLTVV.

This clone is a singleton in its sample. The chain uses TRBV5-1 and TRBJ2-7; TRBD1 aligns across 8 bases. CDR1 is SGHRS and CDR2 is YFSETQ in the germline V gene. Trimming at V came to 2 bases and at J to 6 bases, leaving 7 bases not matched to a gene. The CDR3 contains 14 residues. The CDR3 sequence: CASSLGQGWVEQYF. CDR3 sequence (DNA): TGCGCCAGCAGCTTAGGACAGGGTTGGGTCGAGCAGTACTTC.

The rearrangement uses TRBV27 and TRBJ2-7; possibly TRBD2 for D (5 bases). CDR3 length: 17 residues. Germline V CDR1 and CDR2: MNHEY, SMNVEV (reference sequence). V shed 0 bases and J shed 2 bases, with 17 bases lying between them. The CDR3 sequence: CASSLSPSGQTTYEQYF. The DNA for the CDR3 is TGTGCCAGCAGTTTATCACCCAGCGGCCAGACTACCTACGAGCAGTACTTC.

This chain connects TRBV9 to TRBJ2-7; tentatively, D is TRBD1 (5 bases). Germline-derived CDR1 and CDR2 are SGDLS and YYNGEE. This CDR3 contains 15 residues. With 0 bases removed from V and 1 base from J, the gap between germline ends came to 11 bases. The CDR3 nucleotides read TGTGCCAGCAGCGTAGGCTCCCGACAGTCCTACGAGCAGTACTTC. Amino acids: CASSVGSRQSYEQYF. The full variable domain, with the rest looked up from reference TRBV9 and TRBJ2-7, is DSGVTQTPKHLITATGQRVTLRCSPRSGDLSVYWYQQSLDQGLQFLIQYYNGEERAKGNILERFSAQQFPDLHSELNLSSLELGDSALYFCASSVGSRQSYEQYFGPGTRLTVT.

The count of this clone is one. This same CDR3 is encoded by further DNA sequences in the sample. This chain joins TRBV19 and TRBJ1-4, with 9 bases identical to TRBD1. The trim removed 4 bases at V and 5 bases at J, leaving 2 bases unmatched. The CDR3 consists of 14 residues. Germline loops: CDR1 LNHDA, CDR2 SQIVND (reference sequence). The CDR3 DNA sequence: TGTGCCAGTAGTACCGGGACAGGGAATGAAAAACTGTTTTTT. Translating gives CASSTGTGNEKLFF.

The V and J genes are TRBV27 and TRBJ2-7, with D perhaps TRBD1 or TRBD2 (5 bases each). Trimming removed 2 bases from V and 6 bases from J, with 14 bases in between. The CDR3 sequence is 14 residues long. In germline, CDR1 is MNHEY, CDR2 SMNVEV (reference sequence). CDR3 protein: CASSLRDEFTEQYF. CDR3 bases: TGTGCCAGCAGTTTAAGGGACGAATTTACCGAGCAGTACTTC.

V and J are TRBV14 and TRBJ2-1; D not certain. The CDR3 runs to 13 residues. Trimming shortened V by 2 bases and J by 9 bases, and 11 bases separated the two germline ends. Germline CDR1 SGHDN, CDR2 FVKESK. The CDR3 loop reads CASSQLVNGEQFF. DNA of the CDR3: TGTGCCAGCAGCCAACTGGTAAACGGTGAGCAGTTCTTC.

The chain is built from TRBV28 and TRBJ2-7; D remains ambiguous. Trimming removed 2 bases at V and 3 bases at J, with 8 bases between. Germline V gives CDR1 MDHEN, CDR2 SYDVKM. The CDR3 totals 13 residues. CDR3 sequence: CASSLGHIYEQYF. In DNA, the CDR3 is TGTGCCAGCAGTTTAGGGCACATCTACGAGCAGTACTTC.